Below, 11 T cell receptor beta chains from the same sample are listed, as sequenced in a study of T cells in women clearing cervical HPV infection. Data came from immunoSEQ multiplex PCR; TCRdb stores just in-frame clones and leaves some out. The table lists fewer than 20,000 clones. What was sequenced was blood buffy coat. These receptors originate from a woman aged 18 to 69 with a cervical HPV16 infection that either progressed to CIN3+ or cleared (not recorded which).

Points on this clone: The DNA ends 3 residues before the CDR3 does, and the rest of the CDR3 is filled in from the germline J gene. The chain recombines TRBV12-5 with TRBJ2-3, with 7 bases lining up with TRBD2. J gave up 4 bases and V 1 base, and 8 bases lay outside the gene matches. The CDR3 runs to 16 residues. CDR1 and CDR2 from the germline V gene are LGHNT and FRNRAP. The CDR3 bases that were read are TGTGCTAGTGGTTTGGGCGGGAGTTCGACGCCAGATACG. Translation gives CASGLGGSSTPDT. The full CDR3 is CASGLGGSSTPDTQYF.

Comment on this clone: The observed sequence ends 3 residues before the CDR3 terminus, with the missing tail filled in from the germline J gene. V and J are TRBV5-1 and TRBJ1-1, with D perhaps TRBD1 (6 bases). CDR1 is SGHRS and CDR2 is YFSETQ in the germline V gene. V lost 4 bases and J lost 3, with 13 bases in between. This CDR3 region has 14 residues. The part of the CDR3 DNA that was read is TGCGCCAGCAGCCTGATTGAGGGGGACACTGAA. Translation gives CASSLIEGDTE. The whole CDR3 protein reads CASSLIEGDTEAFF.

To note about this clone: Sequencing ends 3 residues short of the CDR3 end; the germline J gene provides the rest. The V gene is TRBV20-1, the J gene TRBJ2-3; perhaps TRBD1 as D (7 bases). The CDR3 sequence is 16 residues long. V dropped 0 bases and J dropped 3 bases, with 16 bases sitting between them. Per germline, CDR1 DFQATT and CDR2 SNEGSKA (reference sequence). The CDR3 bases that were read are TGCAGTGCTAGAGATGGTCAGGGGGGATGGACAGATACG. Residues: CSARDGQGGWTDT. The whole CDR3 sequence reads CSARDGQGGWTDTQYF.

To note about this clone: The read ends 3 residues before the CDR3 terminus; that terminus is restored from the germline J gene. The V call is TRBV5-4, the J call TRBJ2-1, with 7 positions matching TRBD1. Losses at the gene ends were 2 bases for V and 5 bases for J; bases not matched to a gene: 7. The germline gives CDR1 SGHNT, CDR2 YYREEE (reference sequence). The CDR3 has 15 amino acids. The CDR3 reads CASSLGTVNNNEQFF. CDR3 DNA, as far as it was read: TGTGCCAGCAGCTTAGGGACAGTTAATAACAATGAG.

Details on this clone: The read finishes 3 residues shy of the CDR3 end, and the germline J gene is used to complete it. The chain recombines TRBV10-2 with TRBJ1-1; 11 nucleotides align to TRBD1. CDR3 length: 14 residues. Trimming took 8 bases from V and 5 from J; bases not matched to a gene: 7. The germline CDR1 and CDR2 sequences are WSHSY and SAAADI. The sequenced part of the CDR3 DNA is TGCGCCAGCGGTGGACAGGGGGCTTGGACTGAA. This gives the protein CASGGQGAWTE. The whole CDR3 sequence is CASGGQGAWTEAFF.

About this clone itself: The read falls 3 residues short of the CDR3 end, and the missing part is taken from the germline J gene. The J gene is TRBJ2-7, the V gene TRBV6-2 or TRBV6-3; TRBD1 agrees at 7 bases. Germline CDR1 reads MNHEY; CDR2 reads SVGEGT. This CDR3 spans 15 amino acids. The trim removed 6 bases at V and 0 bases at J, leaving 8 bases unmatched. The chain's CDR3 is CASRTGVPPSYEQYF. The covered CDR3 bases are TGTGCCAGCAGAACAGGGGTCCCCCCCTCCTACGAG.

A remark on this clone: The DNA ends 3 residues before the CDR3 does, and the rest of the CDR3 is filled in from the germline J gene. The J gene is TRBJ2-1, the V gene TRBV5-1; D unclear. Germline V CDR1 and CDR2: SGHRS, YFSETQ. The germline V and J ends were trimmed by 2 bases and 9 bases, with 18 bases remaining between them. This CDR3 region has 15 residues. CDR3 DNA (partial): TGCGCCAGCAGCTTCGGCTCAAGTAAACGGGTTGAG. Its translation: CASSFGSSKRVE. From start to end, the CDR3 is CASSFGSSKRVEQFF.

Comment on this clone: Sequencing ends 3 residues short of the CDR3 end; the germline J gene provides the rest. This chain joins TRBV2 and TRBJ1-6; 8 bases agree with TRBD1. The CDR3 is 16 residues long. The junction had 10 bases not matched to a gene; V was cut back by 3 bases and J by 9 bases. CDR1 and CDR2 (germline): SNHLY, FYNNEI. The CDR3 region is CASSDPSAGGFSPLHF. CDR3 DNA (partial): TGTGCCAGCAGTGATCCCTCGGCAGGGGGCTTTTCACCC.

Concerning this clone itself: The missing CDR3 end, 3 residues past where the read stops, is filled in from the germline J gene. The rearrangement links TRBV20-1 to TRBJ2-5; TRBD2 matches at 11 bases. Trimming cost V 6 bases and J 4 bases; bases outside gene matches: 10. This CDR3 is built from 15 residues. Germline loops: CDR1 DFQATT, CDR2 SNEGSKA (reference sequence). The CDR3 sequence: CSANSLAGASETQYF. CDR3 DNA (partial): TGCAGTGCCAACTCACTAGCGGGAGCGTCAGAGACC.

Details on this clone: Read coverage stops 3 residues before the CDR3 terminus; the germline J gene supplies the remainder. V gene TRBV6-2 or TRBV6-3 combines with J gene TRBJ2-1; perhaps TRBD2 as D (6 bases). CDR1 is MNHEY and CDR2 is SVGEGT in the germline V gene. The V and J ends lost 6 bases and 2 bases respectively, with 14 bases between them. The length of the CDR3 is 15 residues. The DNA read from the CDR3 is TGTGCCAGCAGAAAATCACTAGCCACCTACAATGAG. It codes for CASRKSLATYNE. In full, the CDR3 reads CASRKSLATYNEQFF.

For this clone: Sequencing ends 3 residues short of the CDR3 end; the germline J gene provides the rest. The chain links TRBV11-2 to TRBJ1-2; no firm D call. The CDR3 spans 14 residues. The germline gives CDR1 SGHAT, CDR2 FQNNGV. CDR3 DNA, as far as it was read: TGTGCCAGCAGCTTAGAGGGCCGGAGTGGAGGC. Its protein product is CASSLEGRSGG. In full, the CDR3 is CASSLEGRSGGYTF.